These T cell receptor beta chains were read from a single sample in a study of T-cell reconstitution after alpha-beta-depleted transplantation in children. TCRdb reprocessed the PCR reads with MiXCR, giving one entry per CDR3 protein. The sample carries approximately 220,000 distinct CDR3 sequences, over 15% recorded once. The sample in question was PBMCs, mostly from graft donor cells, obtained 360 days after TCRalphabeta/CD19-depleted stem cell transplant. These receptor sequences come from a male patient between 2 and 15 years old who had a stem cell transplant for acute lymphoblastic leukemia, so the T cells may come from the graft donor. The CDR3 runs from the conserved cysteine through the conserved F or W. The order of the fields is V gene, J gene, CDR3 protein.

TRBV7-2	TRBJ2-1	CASNHGTGAGEQFF
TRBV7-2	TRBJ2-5	CASSSAGQGRETQYF
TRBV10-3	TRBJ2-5	CAISRGQTQETQYF
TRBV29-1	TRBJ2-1	CSGKDRVGSYNEQFF
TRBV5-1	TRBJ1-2	CASSLQGALSYGYTF
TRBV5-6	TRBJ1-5	CASSLGPTSAQPQHF
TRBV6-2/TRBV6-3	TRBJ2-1	CASSFTAYYNEQFF
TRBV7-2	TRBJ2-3	CASSLAAQGAGDTQYF
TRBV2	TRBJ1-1	CASQGQLNTEAFF
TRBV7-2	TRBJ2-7	CASSVSYEQYF
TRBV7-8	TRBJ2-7	CASSSHPETSGTSYEQYF
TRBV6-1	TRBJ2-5	CATESGDTSGGETQYF
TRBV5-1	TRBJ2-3	CASSSSGRETDTQYF
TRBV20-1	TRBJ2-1	CSASLLGLAGNEQFF
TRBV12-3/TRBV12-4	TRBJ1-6	CASSLGVRSPLHF
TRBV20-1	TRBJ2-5	CSASGGTSLIGETQYF
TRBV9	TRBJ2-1	CASSVGAYNEQFF
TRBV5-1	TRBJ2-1	CASGGQGENNEQFF
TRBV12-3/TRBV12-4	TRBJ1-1	CASSLSQMNTEAFF
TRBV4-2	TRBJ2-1	CASSRGTEDEQFF
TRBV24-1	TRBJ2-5	CATSDATPGRHQETQYF
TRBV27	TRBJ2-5	CASSFFSSGGQETQYF
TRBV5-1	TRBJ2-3	CASSWRAVTDTQYF
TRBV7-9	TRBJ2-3	CASSSRLAGVSTDTQYF
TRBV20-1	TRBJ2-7	CSPKQGGEEQYF
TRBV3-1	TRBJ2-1	CASSQADGFSYNEQFF
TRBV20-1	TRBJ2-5	CSASSMETQYF
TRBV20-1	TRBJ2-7	CSASSRLSLGEQYF
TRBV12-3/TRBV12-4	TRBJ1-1	CASNPQDLAGTEAFF
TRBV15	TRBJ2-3	CATSREKIGVATDTQYF
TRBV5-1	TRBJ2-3	CASSLGNFPDTQYF
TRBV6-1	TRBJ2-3	CASRRGRKDTQYF
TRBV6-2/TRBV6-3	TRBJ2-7	CASTSDRAEQYF
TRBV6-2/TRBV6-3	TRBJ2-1	CASSLSPWRGDEQFF
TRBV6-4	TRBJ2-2	CASSEDYTGELFF
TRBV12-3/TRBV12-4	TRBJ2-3	CASSFSGTDTQYF
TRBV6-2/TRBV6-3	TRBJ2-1	CASSYTGSSYNEQFF
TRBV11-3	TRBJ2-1	CASSSELGDYNEQFF
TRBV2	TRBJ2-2	CASSEVRGGVGELFF
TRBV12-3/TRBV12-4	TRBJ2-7	CASTLTSLSYEQYF
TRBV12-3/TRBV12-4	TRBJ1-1	CASKSFGRGAEAFF
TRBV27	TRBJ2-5	CASSSIAGVGETQYF
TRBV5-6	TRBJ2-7	CASSFRARLSYEQYF